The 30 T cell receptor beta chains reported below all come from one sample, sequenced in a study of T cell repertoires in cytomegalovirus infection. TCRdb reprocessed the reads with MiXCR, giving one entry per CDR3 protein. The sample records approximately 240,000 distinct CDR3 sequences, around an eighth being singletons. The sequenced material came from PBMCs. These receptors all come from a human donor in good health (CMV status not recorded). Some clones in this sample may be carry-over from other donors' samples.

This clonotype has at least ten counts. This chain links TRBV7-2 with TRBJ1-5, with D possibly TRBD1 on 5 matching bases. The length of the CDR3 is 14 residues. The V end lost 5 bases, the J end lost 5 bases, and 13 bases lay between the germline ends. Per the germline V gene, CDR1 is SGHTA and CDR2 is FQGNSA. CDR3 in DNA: TGTGCCAGCAGCCTGCGCTTGGGGGATCAGCCCCAGCATTTT. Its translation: CASSLRLGDQPQHF.

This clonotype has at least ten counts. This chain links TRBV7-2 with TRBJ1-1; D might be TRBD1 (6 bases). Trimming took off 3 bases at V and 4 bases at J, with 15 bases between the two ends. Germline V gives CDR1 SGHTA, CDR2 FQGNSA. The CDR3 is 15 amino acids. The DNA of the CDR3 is TGTGCCAGCAGCTTCATCGGGGGCGCGGCCACTGAAGCTTTCTTT. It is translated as CASSFIGGAATEAFF.

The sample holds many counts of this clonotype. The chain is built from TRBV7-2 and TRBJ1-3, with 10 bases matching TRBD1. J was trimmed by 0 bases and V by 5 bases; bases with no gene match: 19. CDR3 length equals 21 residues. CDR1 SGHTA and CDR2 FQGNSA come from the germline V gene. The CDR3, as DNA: TGTGCCAGCAGCCCTTCCTGGTTGGGGGACAGGGGACAAAGCTCTGGAAACACCATATATTTT. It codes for CASSPSWLGDRGQSSGNTIYF.

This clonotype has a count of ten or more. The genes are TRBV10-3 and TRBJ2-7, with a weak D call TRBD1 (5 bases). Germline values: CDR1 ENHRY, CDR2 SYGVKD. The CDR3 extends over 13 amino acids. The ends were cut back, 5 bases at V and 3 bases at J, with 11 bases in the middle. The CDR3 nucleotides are TGTGCCATCAGTTACCAGGGAATCTACGAGCAGTACTTC. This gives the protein CAISYQGIYEQYF.

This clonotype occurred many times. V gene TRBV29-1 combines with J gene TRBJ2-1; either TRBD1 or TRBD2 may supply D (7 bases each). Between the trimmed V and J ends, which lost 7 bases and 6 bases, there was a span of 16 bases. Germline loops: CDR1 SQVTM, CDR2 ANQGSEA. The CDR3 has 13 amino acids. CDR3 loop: CSAVGGGGNEQFF. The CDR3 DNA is TGCAGCGCAGTAGGGGGCGGGGGCAATGAGCAGTTCTTC.

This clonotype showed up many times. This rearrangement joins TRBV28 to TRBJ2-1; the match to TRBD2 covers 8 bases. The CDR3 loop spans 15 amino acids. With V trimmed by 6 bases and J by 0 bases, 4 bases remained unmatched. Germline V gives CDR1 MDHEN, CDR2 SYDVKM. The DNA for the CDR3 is TGTGCCAGCAGCCCCAGCGGGAGCTCCTACAATGAGCAGTTCTTC. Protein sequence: CASSPSGSSYNEQFF.

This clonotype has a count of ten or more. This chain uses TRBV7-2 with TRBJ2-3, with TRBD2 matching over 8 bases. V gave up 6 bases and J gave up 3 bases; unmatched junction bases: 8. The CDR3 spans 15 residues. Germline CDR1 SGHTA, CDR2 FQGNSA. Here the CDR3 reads CASRKQAGETDTQYF. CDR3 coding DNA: TGTGCCAGCAGGAAACAAGCGGGAGAAACAGATACGCAGTATTTT.

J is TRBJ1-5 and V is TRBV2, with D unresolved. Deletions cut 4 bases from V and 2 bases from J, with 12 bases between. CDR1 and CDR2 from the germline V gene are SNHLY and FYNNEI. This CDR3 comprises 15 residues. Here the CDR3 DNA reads TGTGCCAGCAGTGTTGGCAGGTCGGGCAATCAGCCCCAGCATTTT. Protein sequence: CASSVGRSGNQPQHF.

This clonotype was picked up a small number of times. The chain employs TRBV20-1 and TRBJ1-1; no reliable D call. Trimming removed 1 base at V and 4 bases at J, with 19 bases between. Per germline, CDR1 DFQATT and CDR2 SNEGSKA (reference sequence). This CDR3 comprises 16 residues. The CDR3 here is CSARVSLGVSRTEAFF. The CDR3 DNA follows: TGCAGTGCTAGAGTGAGCCTTGGGGTGAGTCGCACTGAAGCTTTCTTT.

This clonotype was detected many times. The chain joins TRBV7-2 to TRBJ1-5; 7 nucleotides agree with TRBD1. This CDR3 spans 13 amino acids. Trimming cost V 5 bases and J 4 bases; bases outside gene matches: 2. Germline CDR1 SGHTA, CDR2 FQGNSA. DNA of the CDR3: TGTGCCAGCAGCCTGACAGGGAATCAGCCCCAGCATTTT. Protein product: CASSLTGNQPQHF.

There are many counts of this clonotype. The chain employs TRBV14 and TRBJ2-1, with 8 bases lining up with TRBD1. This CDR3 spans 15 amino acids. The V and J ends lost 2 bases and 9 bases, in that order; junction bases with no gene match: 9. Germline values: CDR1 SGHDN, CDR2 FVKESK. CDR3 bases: TGTGCCAGCAGCCAAATTAACAGGGGGGTCGCTGAGCAGTTCTTC. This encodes CASSQINRGVAEQFF.

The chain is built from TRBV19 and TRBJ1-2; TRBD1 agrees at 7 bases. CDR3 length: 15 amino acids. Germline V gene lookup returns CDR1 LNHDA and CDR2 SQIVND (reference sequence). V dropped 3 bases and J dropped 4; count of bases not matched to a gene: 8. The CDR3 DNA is TGTGCCAGTAGTATCAAGGGACAGCCCTCCTATGGCTACACCTTC. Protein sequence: CASSIKGQPSYGYTF.

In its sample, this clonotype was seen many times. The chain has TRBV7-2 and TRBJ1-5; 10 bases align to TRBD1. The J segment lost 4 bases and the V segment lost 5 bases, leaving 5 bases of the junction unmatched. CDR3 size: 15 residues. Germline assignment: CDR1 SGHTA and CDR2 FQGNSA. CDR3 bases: TGTGCCAGCAGCCGGGACAGGGGAGTGAATCAGCCCCAGCATTTT. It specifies CASSRDRGVNQPQHF.

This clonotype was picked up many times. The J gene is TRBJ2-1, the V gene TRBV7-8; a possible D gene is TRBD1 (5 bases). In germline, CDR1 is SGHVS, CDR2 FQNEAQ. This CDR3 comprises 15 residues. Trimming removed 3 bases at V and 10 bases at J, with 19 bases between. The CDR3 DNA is TGTGCCAGCAGCTTTGGGCAGGGATTCGATGGGGAGCAGTTCTTC. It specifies CASSFGQGFDGEQFF.

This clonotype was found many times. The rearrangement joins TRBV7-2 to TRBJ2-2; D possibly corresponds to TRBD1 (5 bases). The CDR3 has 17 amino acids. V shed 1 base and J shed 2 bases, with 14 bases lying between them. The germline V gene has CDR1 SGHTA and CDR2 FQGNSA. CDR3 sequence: CASSLERQGINTGELFF. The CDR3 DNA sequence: TGTGCCAGCAGCTTAGAAAGGCAGGGTATTAACACCGGGGAGCTGTTTTTT.

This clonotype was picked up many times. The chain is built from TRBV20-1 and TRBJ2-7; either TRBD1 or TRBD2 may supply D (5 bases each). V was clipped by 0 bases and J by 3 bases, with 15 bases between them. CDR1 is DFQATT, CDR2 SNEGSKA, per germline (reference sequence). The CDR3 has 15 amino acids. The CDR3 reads CSARDEGRSIYEQYF. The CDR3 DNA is TGCAGTGCTAGAGATGAGGGGAGATCGATCTACGAGCAGTACTTC.

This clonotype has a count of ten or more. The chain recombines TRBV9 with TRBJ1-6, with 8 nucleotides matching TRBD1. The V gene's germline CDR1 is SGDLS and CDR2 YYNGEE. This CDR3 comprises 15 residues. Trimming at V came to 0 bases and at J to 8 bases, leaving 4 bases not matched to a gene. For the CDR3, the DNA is TGTGCCAGCAGCGTAGACGGACAGGGCTATTCACCCCTCCACTTT. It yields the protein CASSVDGQGYSPLHF.

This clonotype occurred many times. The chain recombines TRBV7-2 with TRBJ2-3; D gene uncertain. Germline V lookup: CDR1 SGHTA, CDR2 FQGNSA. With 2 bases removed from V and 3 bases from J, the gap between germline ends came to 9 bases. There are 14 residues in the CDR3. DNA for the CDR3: TGTGCCAGCAGCTTATCCCCAAAAACAGATACGCAGTATTTT. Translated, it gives CASSLSPKTDTQYF.

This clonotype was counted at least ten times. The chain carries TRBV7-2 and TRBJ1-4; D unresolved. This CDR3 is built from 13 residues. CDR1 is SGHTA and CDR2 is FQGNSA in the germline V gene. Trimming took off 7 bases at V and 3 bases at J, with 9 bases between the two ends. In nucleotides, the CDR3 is TGTGCCAGCACGGCGAGTTCTAATGAAAAACTGTTTTTT. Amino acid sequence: CASTASSNEKLFF. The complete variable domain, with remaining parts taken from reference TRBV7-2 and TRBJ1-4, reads GAGVSQSPSNKVTEKGKDVELRCDPISGHTALYWYRQSLGQGLEFLIYFQGNSAPDKSGLPSDRFSAERTGGSVSTLTIQRTQQEDSAVYLCASTASSNEKLFFGSGTQLSVL.

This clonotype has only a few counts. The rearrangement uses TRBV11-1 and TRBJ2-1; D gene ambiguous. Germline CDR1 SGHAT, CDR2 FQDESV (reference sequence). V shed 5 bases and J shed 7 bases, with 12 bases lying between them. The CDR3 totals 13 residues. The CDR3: CASSPKWLNEQFF. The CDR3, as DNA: TGTGCCAGCAGCCCGAAGTGGTTGAATGAGCAGTTCTTC.

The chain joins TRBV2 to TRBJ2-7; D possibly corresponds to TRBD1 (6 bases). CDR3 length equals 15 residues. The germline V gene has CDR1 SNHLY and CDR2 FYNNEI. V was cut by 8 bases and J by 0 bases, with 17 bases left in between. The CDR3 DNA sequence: TGTGCCAGCTTCCCCAGGGGAAGGGGCTCCTACGAGCAGTACTTC. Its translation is CASFPRGRGSYEQYF.

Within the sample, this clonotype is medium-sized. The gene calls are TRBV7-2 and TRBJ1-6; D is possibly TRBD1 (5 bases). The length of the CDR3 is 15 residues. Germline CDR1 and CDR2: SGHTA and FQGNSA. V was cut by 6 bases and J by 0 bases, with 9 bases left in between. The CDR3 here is CASSPGSSYNSPLHF. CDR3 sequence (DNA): TGTGCCAGCAGTCCAGGGAGCTCCTATAATTCACCCCTCCACTTT.

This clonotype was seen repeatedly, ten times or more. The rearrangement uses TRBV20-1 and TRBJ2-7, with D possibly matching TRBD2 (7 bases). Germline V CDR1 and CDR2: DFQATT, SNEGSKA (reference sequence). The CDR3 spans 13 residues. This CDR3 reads CSGGGAQAYEQYF. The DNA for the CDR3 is TGCAGCGGTGGGGGGGCGCAAGCCTACGAGCAGTACTTC.

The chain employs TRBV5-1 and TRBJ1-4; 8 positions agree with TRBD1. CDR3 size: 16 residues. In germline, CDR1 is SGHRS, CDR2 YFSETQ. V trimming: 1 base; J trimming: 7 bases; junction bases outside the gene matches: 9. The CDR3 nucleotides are TGCGCCAGCAGCTTGCTTTCAGGGGGCATCATTGAAAAACTGTTTTTT. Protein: CASSLLSGGIIEKLFF.

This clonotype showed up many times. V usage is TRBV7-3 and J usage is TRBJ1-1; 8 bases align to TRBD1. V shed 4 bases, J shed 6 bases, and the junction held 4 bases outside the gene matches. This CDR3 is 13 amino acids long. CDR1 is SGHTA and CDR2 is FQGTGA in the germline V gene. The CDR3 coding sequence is TGTGCCAGCAGCTCCACAGGGGGAGCTGAAGCTTTCTTT. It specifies CASSSTGGAEAFF.

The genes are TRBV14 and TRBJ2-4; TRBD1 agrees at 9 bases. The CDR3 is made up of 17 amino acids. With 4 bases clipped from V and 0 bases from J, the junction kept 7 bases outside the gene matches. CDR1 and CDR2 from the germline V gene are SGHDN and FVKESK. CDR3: CASSLTGTGLAKNIQYF. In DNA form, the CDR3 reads TGTGCCAGCAGCCTGACCGGGACAGGGCTAGCCAAAAACATTCAGTACTTC.

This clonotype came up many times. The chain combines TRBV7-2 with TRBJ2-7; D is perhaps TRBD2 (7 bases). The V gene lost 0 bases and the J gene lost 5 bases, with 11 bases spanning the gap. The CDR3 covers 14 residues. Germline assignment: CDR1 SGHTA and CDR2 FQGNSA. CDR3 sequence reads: CASSLAGGRNEQYF. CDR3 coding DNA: TGTGCCAGCAGCTTAGCGGGGGGGCGGAACGAGCAGTACTTC.

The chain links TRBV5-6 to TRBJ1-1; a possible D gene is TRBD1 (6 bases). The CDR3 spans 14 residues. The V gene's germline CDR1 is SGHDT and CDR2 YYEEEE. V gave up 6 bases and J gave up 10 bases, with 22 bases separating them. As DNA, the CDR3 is TGTGCCAGCACCAGGGGTAGTGTCGGGCTCGGAGCTTTCTTT. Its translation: CASTRGSVGLGAFF.

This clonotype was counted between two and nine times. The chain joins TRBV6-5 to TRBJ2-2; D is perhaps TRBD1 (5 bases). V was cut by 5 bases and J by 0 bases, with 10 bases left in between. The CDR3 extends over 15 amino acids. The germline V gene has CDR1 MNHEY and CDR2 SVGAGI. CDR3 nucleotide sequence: TGTGCCAGCAGTCCCCGACAGACGAACACCGGGGAGCTGTTTTTT. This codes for CASSPRQTNTGELFF.

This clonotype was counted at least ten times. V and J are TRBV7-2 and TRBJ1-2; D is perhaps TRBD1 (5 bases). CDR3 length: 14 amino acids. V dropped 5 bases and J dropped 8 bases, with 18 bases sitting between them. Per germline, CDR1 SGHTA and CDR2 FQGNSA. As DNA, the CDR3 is TGTGCCAGCAGCCCTGGGAGGGGCGCCGGGGGCTACACCTTC. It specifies CASSPGRGAGGYTF.